This T cell receptor beta chain was identified in a study of vaccination effects on CD4 cells after COVID-19. Study-level background: Participants received two doses of either the BNT162b2 or mRNA-1273 vaccine.

Peptide-pool stimulation followed by sequencing identified expanded antigen-specific CD4+ clonotypes in the ViraFEST assay. Following 10 days of culture, CD4+ T cells were isolated. Having tested negative for nucleocapsid antibodies, the vaccine recipients showed no prior SARS-CoV-2 infection. IL-2 medium supplanted half the medium on days 3 and 7. The CDR3 loop spans 16 amino acids. From germline, CDR1 is SSHAT and CDR2 FNYEAQ (reference sequence). Of note for this clone: Its antigen remains unknown. One junction end disagrees with the germline gene, perhaps due to a read error.

Points from the study as a whole: Vaccine-induced clones in healthy vaccinees cross-reacted with common cold coronaviruses in only 1 of 255 cases. Vaccine- and infection-induced clones showed marked clonal contraction late following vaccination.

The method was immunoSEQ multiplex PCR; TCRdb's version includes in-frame clones alone and lacks a portion of them. The sample holds 25,000 to 30,000 clones; around 72% are singletons and the top ten take around 32%. Sequencing was performed on CD4+ T cells from PBMCs cultured with SARS-CoV-2 spike peptides, taken before COVID-19 vaccination. The origin of this receptor is a human donor who received a COVID-19 vaccine. The V and J genes are TRBV7-7 and TRBJ2-1, with D maybe TRBD2 (6 bases). The CDR3 nucleotides read TGTGCTAGCAGCCCGGGCCGACTAGTAAAACAAAATGAGCAGTTCTTC. It specifies CASSPGRLVKQNEQFF.